At least ten counts were recorded for the clone carrying this T cell receptor beta chain. Antigen specificity is unknown. The library came from three nested PCR rounds adapted from ARM-PCR protocols. Using its own MiXCR run on the multiplex PCR reads, TCRdb lists one record per CDR3 protein. The table has some 120,000 distinct CDR3 sequences, 55% to 75% seen once. No cell sorting was done before RNA was extracted from the tissue. The data were obtained in a study of tumor and adjacent non-tumor tissue in lung cancer. Study-wide context: Patients comprised about a dozen adenocarcinoma, a couple of squamous cell carcinoma and 1 small cell lung cancer.

Notes on the study in general: Tumor repertoires had a smaller top 100 clone share than normal lung.

Trimming took off 5 bases at V and 8 bases at J, with 13 bases between the two ends. Germline CDR1 and CDR2: WSHSY and SAAADI. The CDR3 has 13 amino acids. This chain links TRBV10-2 with TRBJ2-1; D could derive from TRBD1 or TRBD2 (5 bases each). The clonotype was recovered from a man aged 25-40 years with non-small cell lung cancer. Material: lung tumor tissue. Here the CDR3 reads CASSRDERDEQFF. CDR3 coding DNA: TGCGCCAGCAGTCGGGACGAACGCGATGAGCAGTTCTTC.